What follows are 15 T cell receptor beta chains derived from one specimen sequenced in a study of cytomegalovirus exposure and HLA in healthy donors. The PCR had 60 Vbeta and 13 Jbeta primers. TCRdb's copy holds only in-frame clones and misses some; the assay was immunoSEQ multiplex PCR. This repertoire shows tens of thousands of clones, roughly 58% found once; its top ten account for 4.5% to 7%. The specimen sequenced was PBMCs. Receptors were obtained from a woman in her twenties or thirties in good health and CMV-seropositive.

The chain carries TRBV7-2 and TRBJ2-3; 10 nucleotides align to TRBD2. Germline CDR1 is SGHTA and CDR2 is FQGNSA. CDR3 length: 15 residues. V was clipped by 5 bases and J by 0 bases; unmatched bases: 2. The CDR3 bases are TGTGCCAGCAGCCCACTAGCGGGGAGCACAGATACGCAGTATTTT. Translation gives CASSPLAGSTDTQYF.

The V call is TRBV7-2, the J call TRBJ1-2; maybe TRBD1 (5 bases). Germline CDR1 and CDR2: SGHTA and FQGNSA. Trimming stripped 4 bases from V and 8 bases from J, with 26 bases between. CDR3 length: 17 residues. As DNA, the CDR3 is TGTGCCAGCAGCTCCTCCATCACCTTTCAGGGCGGGAAAGGCTACACCTTC. It encodes CASSSSITFQGGKGYTF. Variable domain in full (rest from reference TRBV7-2 and TRBJ1-2): GAGVSQSPSNKVTEKGKDVELRCDPISGHTALYWYRQSLGQGLEFLIYFQGNSAPDKSGLPSDRFSAERTGGSVSTLTIQRTQQEDSAVYLCASSSSITFQGGKGYTFGSGTRLTVV.

This clone appeared a few times. The CDR3 DNA follows: TGTGCCAGCAGCCAAGTCCAGGGTAGAGATGGCTACACCTTC. This codes for CASSQVQGRDGYTF. The chain couples TRBV7-2 to TRBJ1-2, with D perhaps matching TRBD1 (5 bases). The CDR3 runs 14 residues. Per the germline V gene, CDR1 is SGHTA and CDR2 is FQGNSA. With 5 bases removed from V and 6 bases from J, the gap between germline ends came to 16 bases.

The chain employs TRBV7-9 and TRBJ2-5; D gene ambiguous. This CDR3 is 12 amino acids long. The germline gives CDR1 SEHNR, CDR2 FQNEAQ (reference sequence). V was shortened by 3 bases and J by 0 bases, with 2 bases between the two germline ends. The CDR3 nucleotides are TGTGCCAGCAGCTTCTACCAAGAGACCCAGTACTTC. As protein: CASSFYQETQYF.

J is TRBJ1-1 and V is TRBV7-8, with 7 bases identical to TRBD1. In germline, CDR1 is SGHVS, CDR2 FQNEAQ. The CDR3 is made up of 12 amino acids. V was pared by 0 bases and J by 11 bases, with 3 bases of the junction left unmatched. CDR3 region: CASSLATGMAFF. The CDR3 region has the DNA TGTGCCAGCAGCTTAGCGACAGGGATGGCTTTCTTT. Using reference TRBV7-8 and TRBJ1-1 for the parts outside the CDR3, the full variable domain is GAGVSQSPRYKVAKRGQDVALRCDPISGHVSLFWYQQALGQGPEFLTYFQNEAQLDKSGLPSDRFFAERPEGSVSTLKIQRTQQEDSAVYLCASSLATGMAFFGQGTRLTVV.

The genes are TRBV7-8 and TRBJ1-1, with D unclear. The germline V gene encodes CDR1 SGHVS and CDR2 FQNEAQ. V lost 10 bases to trimming and J lost 0 bases, with 12 bases between them. The CDR3 extends over 13 amino acids. The CDR3 loop is CATLQRLNTEAFF. CDR3 sequence (DNA): TGTGCCACCCTACAGCGGTTGAACACTGAAGCTTTCTTT.

In DNA, the CDR3 is TGCGCCAGCAGCTCCGGGACAGGGGACTATGGCTACACCTTC. It translates to CASSSGTGDYGYTF. The V gene is TRBV5-1, the J gene TRBJ1-2, with 10 nucleotides matching TRBD1. The CDR3 has 14 residues. CDR1 and CDR2 (germline): SGHRS, YFSETQ. V lost 3 bases and J lost 3; bases outside the gene matches: 2.

Comments on this clone: Other DNA sequences from this sample encode an identical CDR3 as well. The chain combines TRBV18 with TRBJ1-1; D perhaps matches TRBD1 (5 bases). The CDR3 spans 14 residues. Germline V gives CDR1 KGHSH, CDR2 LQKENI. V was shortened by 4 bases and J by 1 base, with 10 bases between the two germline ends. CDR3 in DNA: TGTGCCAGCTCACTTCTTAGGGGGAACACTGAAGCTTTCTTT. Translated, it gives CASSLLRGNTEAFF.

The chain couples TRBV28 to TRBJ1-3, with 7 bases that match TRBD1. Trimming removed 9 bases from V and 7 bases from J; junction bases left unmatched: 6. This CDR3 comprises 12 residues. Germline V gives CDR1 MDHEN, CDR2 SYDVKM. Written as DNA, the CDR3 is TGTGCCAGACAGACAGGGACGAACACCATATATTTT. Protein sequence: CARQTGTNTIYF. Full variable domain (rest looked up from reference TRBV28 and TRBJ1-3): DVKVTQSSRYLVKRTGEKVFLECVQDMDHENMFWYRQDPGLGLRLIYFSYDVKMKEKGDIPEGYSVSREKKERFSLILESASTNQTSMYLCARQTGTNTIYFGEGSWLTVV.

The V gene is TRBV10-2, the J gene TRBJ1-1, with a weak D call TRBD1 (5 bases). V lost 4 bases, J lost 0 bases, and 6 bases lay in between. CDR1 and CDR2 from the germline V gene are WSHSY and SAAADI. The CDR3 totals 13 residues. The CDR3 loop reads CASSGQMNTEAFF. For the CDR3, the DNA is TGCGCCAGCAGTGGACAGATGAACACTGAAGCTTTCTTT.

The chain links TRBV18 to TRBJ1-4; 10 nucleotides match TRBD1. This CDR3 spans 22 amino acids. Trimming cost V 1 base and J 0 bases; bases outside gene matches: 17. Germline loops: CDR1 KGHSH, CDR2 LQKENI. The CDR3 DNA is TGTGCCAGCTCACCACAGCCGGGACAGGGGATGGCACCAACTGCAACTAATGAAAAACTGTTTTTT. It yields the protein CASSPQPGQGMAPTATNEKLFF.

The rearrangement uses TRBV10-2 and TRBJ1-1, with D tentatively TRBD1 (5 bases). The CDR3 loop spans 13 amino acids. CDR1 is WSHSY and CDR2 is SAAADI in the germline V gene. The V end lost 3 bases, the J end lost 11 bases, and 16 bases lay between the germline ends. The CDR3 protein is CASSDQGPAAAFF. CDR3 sequence (DNA): TGCGCCAGCAGTGACCAGGGCCCTGCGGCCGCTTTCTTT.

The chain links TRBV5-1 to TRBJ1-2, with 7 bases fitting TRBD1. With 6 bases clipped from V and 0 bases from J, the junction kept 5 bases outside the gene matches. CDR3 length equals 14 residues. Germline loops: CDR1 SGHRS, CDR2 YFSETQ. The CDR3: CASTPGQTNYGYTF. CDR3 DNA: TGCGCCAGCACCCCGGGACAGACTAACTATGGCTACACCTTC.

The V gene is TRBV7-9, the J gene TRBJ2-1, with 8 bases identical to TRBD1. The germline V gene has CDR1 SEHNR and CDR2 FQNEAQ (reference sequence). The trim removed 3 bases at V and 7 bases at J, leaving 8 bases unmatched. This CDR3 comprises 15 residues. The CDR3 DNA sequence: TGTGCCAGCAGCTTCTGGACAGGGTTGGGGAATGAGCAGTTCTTC. Its translation is CASSFWTGLGNEQFF.

The chain employs TRBV27 and TRBJ1-5; 8 bases fit TRBD1. The CDR3 has 17 residues. The J segment lost 5 bases and the V segment lost 6 bases, leaving 15 bases of the junction unmatched. Germline lookup yields CDR1 MNHEY and CDR2 SMNVEV (reference sequence). CDR3 in amino acids: CASSSLPRRDRYQPQHF. The CDR3 DNA reads as TGTGCCAGCAGCAGCCTTCCCCGACGGGACAGGTATCAGCCCCAGCATTTT.